A selection of T cell receptor beta chains follows, all from one sample in a study of blood T cell repertoires in COVID-19. Generated by immunoSEQ multiplex PCR, the TCRdb table keeps only in-frame clones and is missing some. The table shows roughly 91,000 clones, with roughly 78% occurring only once. Sequenced input: peripheral blood. Receptors originate from a woman older than 75 with acute or convalescent COVID-19. CDR3s include the opening cysteine and the closing phenylalanine or tryptophan. Fields, in order: CDR3 DNA, CDR3 protein, CDR3 length, V gene, clone size, J gene, D gene. A D gene is named only where the DNA matches it firmly. Only some rows state a clone size, as once, few, many or a class for expanded clones.

DNA: TGTGCCAGCAGTGAAGACTTGGACACTGAAGCTTTCTTT; CDR3: CASSEDLDTEAFF; length: 13; V: TRBV6-1; size: .; J: TRBJ1-1; D: .
DNA: TGCGCCAGCAGTGAAAAAGGGGGCCTACCAAAATCCAATCAGCCCCAGCATTTT; CDR3: CASSEKGGLPKSNQPQHF; length: 18; V: TRBV10-1; size: .; J: TRBJ1-5; D: TRBD1
DNA: TGCGCCAGCAGCACCTCCGGGACAGGGGGCGACGAGCAGTACTTC; CDR3: CASSTSGTGGDEQYF; length: 15; V: TRBV5-1; size: .; J: TRBJ2-7; D: TRBD1
DNA: TGTGCCAGCAGTGCCCCAGGGTTGGCGCAGTATTTT; CDR3: CASSAPGLAQYF; length: 12; V: TRBV6-6; size: .; J: TRBJ2-3; D: .
DNA: TGCAGTGCTAGTTCGGGTTATAGCAATCAGCCCCAGCATTTT; CDR3: CSASSGYSNQPQHF; length: 14; V: TRBV20-1; size: .; J: TRBJ1-5; D: .
DNA: TGTGCCAGCAGTGAGAGATACGAGCAGTACTTC; CDR3: CASSERYEQYF; length: 11; V: TRBV12-3/TRBV12-4; size: .; J: TRBJ2-7; D: .
DNA: TGTGCCAGCAGCCCGGGGGGGGGCGGGTACACTGAAGCTTTCTTT; CDR3: CASSPGGGGYTEAFF; length: 15; V: TRBV11-2; size: .; J: TRBJ1-1; D: .
DNA: TGTGCCAGCCGGGACAGGGAGGCCGGGGAGCTGTTTTTT; CDR3: CASRDREAGELFF; length: 13; V: TRBV6-6; size: .; J: TRBJ2-2; D: TRBD1
DNA: TGTGCCAGTAGTCGTCGGGACAGGGGGAATGAAAAACTGTTTTTT; CDR3: CASSRRDRGNEKLFF; length: 15; V: TRBV19; size: .; J: TRBJ1-4; D: TRBD1
DNA: TGCAGCGTTGAAGTGGGACAGGGGGCGTACGAGCAGTACTTC; CDR3: CSVEVGQGAYEQYF; length: 14; V: TRBV29-1; size: .; J: TRBJ2-7; D: TRBD1
DNA: TGTGCCAGCAGTGAAGCGGTCGATTTTCAGGGTGGCGGCTACACCTTC; CDR3: CASSEAVDFQGGGYTF; length: 16; V: TRBV6-1; size: .; J: TRBJ1-2; D: .
DNA: TGTGCCAGCAGCTCCCCAAATTTCGGGGAACGAGCTTTCTTT; CDR3: CASSSPNFGERAFF; length: 14; V: TRBV5-6; size: .; J: TRBJ1-1; D: .
DNA: TGCGCCAGCAGCCTCGGACCGCAGGGTAATGAAAAACTGTTTTTT; CDR3: CASSLGPQGNEKLFF; length: 15; V: TRBV5-1; size: .; J: TRBJ1-4; D: .
DNA: TGTGCCAGCAGTGAACAGGGTTCCCCTCGCTATGGCTACACCTTC; CDR3: CASSEQGSPRYGYTF; length: 15; V: TRBV25-1; size: .; J: TRBJ1-2; D: .
DNA: TGTGCCAGCAGCCAAGACAGGGGGCGGGGGTTAGTGAATGAGCAGTTCTTC; CDR3: CASSQDRGRGLVNEQFF; length: 17; V: TRBV14; size: .; J: TRBJ2-1; D: .
DNA: TGCAGCGGGGGGGCGGGAGCTGACACCGGGGAGCTGTTTTTT; CDR3: CSGGAGADTGELFF; length: 14; V: TRBV29-1; size: .; J: TRBJ2-2; D: .
DNA: TGTGCCAGCAGTTATCGACAGGGGGAAGGCTACACCTTC; CDR3: CASSYRQGEGYTF; length: 13; V: TRBV2; size: .; J: TRBJ1-2; D: TRBD1
DNA: TGTGCCAGTAGTCCGGGACTAGCGGGGTTTTCTAGCACAGATACGCAGTATTTT; CDR3: CASSPGLAGFSSTDTQYF; length: 18; V: TRBV19; size: .; J: TRBJ2-3; D: TRBD2
DNA: TGCGCCAGCAGCTTGACAGGGGTGGGCATCTACGAGCAGTACTTC; CDR3: CASSLTGVGIYEQYF; length: 15; V: TRBV5-1; size: .; J: TRBJ2-7; D: TRBD1
DNA: TGTGCCATCAGTGAGTCAACTAGCGGGAATGAGCAGTTCTTC; CDR3: CAISESTSGNEQFF; length: 14; V: TRBV10-3; size: .; J: TRBJ2-1; D: TRBD2
DNA: TGTGCCAGCAGCGTAGGTGGGGGCGAGACTGAAGCTTTCTTT; CDR3: CASSVGGGETEAFF; length: 14; V: TRBV9; size: .; J: TRBJ1-1; D: .
DNA: TGCGCCAGCAGCTTAGGACAGGAGAATTCACCCCTCCACTTT; CDR3: CASSLGQENSPLHF; length: 14; V: TRBV5-1; size: .; J: TRBJ1-6; D: TRBD1
DNA: TGTGCCAGCAGCCCCCGACTGGACACTGAAGCTTTCTTT; CDR3: CASSPRLDTEAFF; length: 13; V: TRBV3-1/TRBV3-2; size: .; J: TRBJ1-1; D: .
DNA: TGTGCCAGCAGCTTTGGGACAGAAGAGACCCAGTACTTC; CDR3: CASSFGTEETQYF; length: 13; V: TRBV5-6; size: .; J: TRBJ2-5; D: TRBD1
DNA: TGCGCCAGCAGCCTTCAAATGAACACTGAAGCTTTCTTT; CDR3: CASSLQMNTEAFF; length: 13; V: TRBV4-1; size: .; J: TRBJ1-1; D: .
DNA: TGTGCCAGCAGCCCGGACAGGGGGCCCCAAGAGACCCAGTACTTC; CDR3: CASSPDRGPQETQYF; length: 15; V: TRBV6-5; size: once; J: TRBJ2-5; D: TRBD1
DNA: TGCGCCAGCAGCTTGGGACTAGCGGACACAGATACGCAGTATTTT; CDR3: CASSLGLADTDTQYF; length: 15; V: TRBV5-1; size: .; J: TRBJ2-3; D: TRBD2
DNA: TGTGCCAGCAGCTTATTGGCTAGCGTTGGGGATACGCAGTATTTT; CDR3: CASSLLASVGDTQYF; length: 15; V: TRBV7-2; size: .; J: TRBJ2-3; D: .
DNA: TGTGCCAGCAGTTCCGGGACTGGTCCCTCGAACACCATATATTTT; CDR3: CASSSGTGPSNTIYF; length: 15; V: TRBV27; size: .; J: TRBJ1-3; D: .
DNA: TGTGCCAGCAGCTTCGGGACAGGGGGAGGTGACACCATATATTTT; CDR3: CASSFGTGGGDTIYF; length: 15; V: TRBV9; size: .; J: TRBJ1-3; D: TRBD1
DNA: TGTGCCAGCAGCCCCGCTACAGGGTTGGGAGCTAACTATGGCTACACCTTC; CDR3: CASSPATGLGANYGYTF; length: 17; V: TRBV7-2; size: .; J: TRBJ1-2; D: .
DNA: TGTGCCAGCAGTCTATCTTCCGTCCTCCACTTT; CDR3: CASSLSSVLHF; length: 11; V: TRBV2; size: once; J: TRBJ1-6; D: .
DNA: TGTGCCAGCTCACCACAGGGGTTAGGGTACCAAGAGACCCAGTACTTC; CDR3: CASSPQGLGYQETQYF; length: 16; V: TRBV18; size: .; J: TRBJ2-5; D: .
DNA: TGCGCCAGCAGTGATGGGCAGGGGATCGAGCAGTACTTC; CDR3: CASSDGQGIEQYF; length: 13; V: TRBV10-2; size: few; J: TRBJ2-7; D: .
DNA: TGTGCCAGCAGTATAGGGTCCGGACAAGGCAATCAGCCCCAGCATTTT; CDR3: CASSIGSGQGNQPQHF; length: 16; V: TRBV28; size: .; J: TRBJ1-5; D: .
DNA: TGTGCCAGCAGCCTGAGAGCGGTCTTGGCTAGCGGACAAGAGACCCAGTACTTC; CDR3: CASSLRAVLASGQETQYF; length: 18; V: TRBV7-8; size: .; J: TRBJ2-5; D: TRBD2
DNA: TGCGCCAGCAGCCTACAGGGGGCGAGAACTGAAGCTTTCTTT; CDR3: CASSLQGARTEAFF; length: 14; V: TRBV5-1; size: .; J: TRBJ1-1; D: TRBD1